Only a few counts were recorded for the clone carrying this T cell receptor (beta chain). Its specificity is not known. The data originate from a study of identical twins. Study-level results: Insertions were fewer in abundant cord blood beta clonotypes, whereas memory repertoires showed none of this pattern.

TCRdb re-derived calls from the 5' RACE reads in MiXCR, one entry per CDR3 protein. The top ten hold 2.5% to 3.5% of the sample, which has 450,000 or so distinct CDR3 sequences, roughly 26% seen once. Trimming removed 0 bases from V and 7 bases from J, with 12 bases in between. Germline CDR1 is ENHRY and CDR2 is SYGVKD. The CDR3 covers 14 residues. Separately, the same data were catalogued under a study of T cells expressing NK-cell markers.

The material sequenced was CD4+ T cells sorted from blood. This chain uses TRBV10-3 with TRBJ1-2; D is ambiguous. This TCR was recovered from a woman aged 18-29 years in good health. Written as DNA, the CDR3 is TGTGCCATCAGTGAGTCGACTCGCGGCCGTGGCTACACCTTC. Translating it yields CAISESTRGRGYTF.